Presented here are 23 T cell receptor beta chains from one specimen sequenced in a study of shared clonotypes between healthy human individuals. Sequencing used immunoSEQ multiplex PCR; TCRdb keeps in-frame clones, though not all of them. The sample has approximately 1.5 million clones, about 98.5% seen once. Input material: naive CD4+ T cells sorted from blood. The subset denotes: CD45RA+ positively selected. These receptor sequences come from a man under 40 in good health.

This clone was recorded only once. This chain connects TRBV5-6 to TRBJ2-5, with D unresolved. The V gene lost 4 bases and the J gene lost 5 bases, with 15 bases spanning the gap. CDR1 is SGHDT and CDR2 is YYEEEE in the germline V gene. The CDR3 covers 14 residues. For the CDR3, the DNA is TGTGCCAGCAGCCCGGGCGGCAGATGGGAGACCCAGTACTTC. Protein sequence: CASSPGGRWETQYF.

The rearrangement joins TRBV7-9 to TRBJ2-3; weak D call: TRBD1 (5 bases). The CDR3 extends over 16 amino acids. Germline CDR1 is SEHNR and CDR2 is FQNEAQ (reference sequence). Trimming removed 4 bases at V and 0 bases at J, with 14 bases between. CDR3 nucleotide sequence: TGTGCCAGCAGCTCCCCCCGACAGACTAGCACAGATACGCAGTATTTT. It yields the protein CASSSPRQTSTDTQYF.

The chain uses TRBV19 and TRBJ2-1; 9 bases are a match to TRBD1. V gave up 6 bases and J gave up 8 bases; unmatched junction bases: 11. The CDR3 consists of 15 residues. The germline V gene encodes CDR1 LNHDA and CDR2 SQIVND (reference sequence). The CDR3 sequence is CASSLPGQGDDEQFF. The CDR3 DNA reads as TGTGCCAGTAGCTTACCGGGACAGGGCGATGATGAGCAGTTCTTC. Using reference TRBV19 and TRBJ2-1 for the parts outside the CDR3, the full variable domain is DGGITQSPKYLFRKEGQNVTLSCEQNLNHDAMYWYRQDPGQGLRLIYYSQIVNDFQKGDIAEGYSVSREKKESFPLTVTSAQKNPTAFYLCASSLPGQGDDEQFFGPGTRLTVL.

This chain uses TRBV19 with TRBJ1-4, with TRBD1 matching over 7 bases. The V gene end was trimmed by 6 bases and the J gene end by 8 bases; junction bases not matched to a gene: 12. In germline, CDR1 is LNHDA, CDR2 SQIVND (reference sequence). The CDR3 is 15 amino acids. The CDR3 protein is CASSDPGQQGEKLFF. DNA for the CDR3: TGTGCCAGTAGCGACCCGGGACAGCAGGGCGAAAAACTGTTTTTT.

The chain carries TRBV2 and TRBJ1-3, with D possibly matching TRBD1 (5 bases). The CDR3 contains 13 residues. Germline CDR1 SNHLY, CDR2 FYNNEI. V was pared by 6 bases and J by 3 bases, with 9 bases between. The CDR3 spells CASRAGVGNTIYF. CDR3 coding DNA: TGTGCCAGCAGGGCGGGGGTTGGAAACACCATATATTTT.

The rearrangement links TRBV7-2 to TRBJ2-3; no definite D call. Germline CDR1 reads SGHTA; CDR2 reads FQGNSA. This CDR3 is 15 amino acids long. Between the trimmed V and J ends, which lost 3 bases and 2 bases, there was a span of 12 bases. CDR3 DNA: TGTGCCAGCAGCTTCGTGGTGGCAGCCACAGATACGCAGTATTTT. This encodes CASSFVVAATDTQYF.

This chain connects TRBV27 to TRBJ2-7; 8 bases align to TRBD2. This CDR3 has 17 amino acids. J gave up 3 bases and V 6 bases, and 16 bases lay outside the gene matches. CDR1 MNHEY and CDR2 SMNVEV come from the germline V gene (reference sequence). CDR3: CASSLNSGSSSGYEQYF. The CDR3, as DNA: TGTGCCAGCAGCCTAAACAGCGGGAGCTCGTCGGGCTACGAGCAGTACTTC.

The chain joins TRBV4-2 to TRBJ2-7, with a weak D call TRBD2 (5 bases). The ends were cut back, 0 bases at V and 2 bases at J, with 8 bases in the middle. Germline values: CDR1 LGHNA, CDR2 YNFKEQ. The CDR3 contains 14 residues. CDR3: CASSQDGLTYEQYF. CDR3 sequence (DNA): TGTGCCAGCAGCCAAGATGGACTTACCTACGAGCAGTACTTC.

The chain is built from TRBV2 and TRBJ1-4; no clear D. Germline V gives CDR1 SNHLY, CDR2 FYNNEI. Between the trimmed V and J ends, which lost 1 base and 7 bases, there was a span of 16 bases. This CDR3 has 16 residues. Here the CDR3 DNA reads TGTGCCAGCAGTGAAGAGGGCGGGATGATGACTGAAAAACTGTTTTTT. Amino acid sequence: CASSEEGGMMTEKLFF.

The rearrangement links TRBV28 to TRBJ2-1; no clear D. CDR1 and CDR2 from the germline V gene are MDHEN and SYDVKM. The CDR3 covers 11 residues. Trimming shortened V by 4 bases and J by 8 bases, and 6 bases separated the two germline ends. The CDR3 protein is CASSSGHEQFF. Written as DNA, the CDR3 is TGTGCCAGCAGTTCTGGGCATGAGCAGTTCTTC.

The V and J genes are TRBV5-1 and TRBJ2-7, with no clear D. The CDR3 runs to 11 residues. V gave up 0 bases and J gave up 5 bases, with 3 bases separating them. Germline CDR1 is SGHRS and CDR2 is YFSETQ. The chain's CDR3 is CASSLGNEQYF. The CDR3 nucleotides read TGCGCCAGCAGCTTGGGAAACGAGCAGTACTTC. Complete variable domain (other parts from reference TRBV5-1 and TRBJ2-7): KAGVTQTPRYLIKTRGQQVTLSCSPISGHRSVSWYQQTPGQGLQFLFEYFSETQRNKGNFPGRFSGRQFSNSRSEMNVSTLELGDSALYLCASSLGNEQYFGPGTRLTVT.

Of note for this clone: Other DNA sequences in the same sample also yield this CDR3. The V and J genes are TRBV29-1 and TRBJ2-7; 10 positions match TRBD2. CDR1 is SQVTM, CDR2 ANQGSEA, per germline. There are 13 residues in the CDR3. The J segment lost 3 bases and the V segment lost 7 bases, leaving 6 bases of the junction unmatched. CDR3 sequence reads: CSARLAGLYEQYF. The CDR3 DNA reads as TGCAGCGCTAGACTAGCGGGCCTCTACGAGCAGTACTTC.

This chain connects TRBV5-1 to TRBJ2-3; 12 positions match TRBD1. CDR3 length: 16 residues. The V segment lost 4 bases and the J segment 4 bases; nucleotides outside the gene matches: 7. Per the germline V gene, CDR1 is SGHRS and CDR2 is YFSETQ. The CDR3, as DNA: TGCGCCAGCAGCCCGGAGGGACAGGGGGCTTCAGATACGCAGTATTTT. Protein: CASSPEGQGASDTQYF.

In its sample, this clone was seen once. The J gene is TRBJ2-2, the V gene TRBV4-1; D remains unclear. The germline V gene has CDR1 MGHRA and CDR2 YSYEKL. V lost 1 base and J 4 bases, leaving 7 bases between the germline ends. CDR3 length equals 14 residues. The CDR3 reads CASSQVLSTGELFF. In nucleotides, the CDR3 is TGCGCCAGCAGCCAAGTACTATCCACCGGGGAGCTGTTTTTT.

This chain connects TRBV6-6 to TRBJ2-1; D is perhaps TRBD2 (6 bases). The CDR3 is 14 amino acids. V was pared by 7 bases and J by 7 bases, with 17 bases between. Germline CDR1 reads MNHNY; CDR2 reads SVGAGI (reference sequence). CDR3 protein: CASKTPRELNEQFF. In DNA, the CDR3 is TGTGCCAGCAAGACCCCCCGGGAGCTGAATGAGCAGTTCTTC.

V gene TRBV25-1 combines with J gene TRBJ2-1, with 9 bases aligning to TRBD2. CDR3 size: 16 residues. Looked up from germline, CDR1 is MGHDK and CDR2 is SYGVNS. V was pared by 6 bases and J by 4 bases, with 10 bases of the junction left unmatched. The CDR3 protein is CASSPLAAGGYNEQFF. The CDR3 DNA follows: TGTGCCAGCAGCCCTCTTGCTGCGGGAGGGTACAATGAGCAGTTCTTC.

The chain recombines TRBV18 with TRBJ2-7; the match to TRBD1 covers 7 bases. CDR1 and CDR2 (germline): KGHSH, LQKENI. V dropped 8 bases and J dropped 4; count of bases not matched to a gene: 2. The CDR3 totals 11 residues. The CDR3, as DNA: TGTGCCAGCGGGACAGTTTACGAGCAGTACTTC. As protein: CASGTVYEQYF. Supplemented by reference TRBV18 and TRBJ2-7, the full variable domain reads NAGVMQNPRHLVRRRGQEARLRCSPMKGHSHVYWYRQLPEEGLKFMVYLQKENIIDESGMPKERFSAEFPKEGPSILRIQQVVRGDSAAYFCASGTVYEQYFGPGTRLTVT.

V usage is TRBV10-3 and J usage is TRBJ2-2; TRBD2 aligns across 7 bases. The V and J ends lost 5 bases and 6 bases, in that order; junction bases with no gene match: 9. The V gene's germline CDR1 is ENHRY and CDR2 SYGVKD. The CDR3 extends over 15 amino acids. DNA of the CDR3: TGTGCCATCAGTTATGCGGGAGTTGGGTCCGGGGAGCTGTTTTTT. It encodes CAISYAGVGSGELFF.

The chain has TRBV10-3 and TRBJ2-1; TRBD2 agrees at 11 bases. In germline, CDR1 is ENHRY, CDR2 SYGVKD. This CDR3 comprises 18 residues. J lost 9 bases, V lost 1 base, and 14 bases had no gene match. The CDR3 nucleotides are TGTGCCATCAGTGAGTTACTAGCGGGAGTCGGGGTTTCTGGTGAGCAGTTCTTC. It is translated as CAISELLAGVGVSGEQFF.

CDR3 amino acids: CASNPGTSSVNEQFF. The DNA for the CDR3 is TGTGCCAGCAATCCCGGGACTAGCTCGGTCAATGAGCAGTTCTTC. The chain has TRBV6-1 and TRBJ2-1, with 9 bases lining up with TRBD2. The CDR3 runs 15 residues. In germline, CDR1 is MNHNS, CDR2 SASEGT. After removal of 7 bases from V and 6 bases from J, the junction contained 10 bases not matched to a gene.

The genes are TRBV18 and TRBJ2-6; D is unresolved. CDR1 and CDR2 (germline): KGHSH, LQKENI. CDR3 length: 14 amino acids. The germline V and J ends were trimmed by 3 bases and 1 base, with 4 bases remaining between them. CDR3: CASSPKSGANVLTF. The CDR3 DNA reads TGTGCCAGCTCACCGAAGTCTGGGGCCAACGTCCTGACTTTC.

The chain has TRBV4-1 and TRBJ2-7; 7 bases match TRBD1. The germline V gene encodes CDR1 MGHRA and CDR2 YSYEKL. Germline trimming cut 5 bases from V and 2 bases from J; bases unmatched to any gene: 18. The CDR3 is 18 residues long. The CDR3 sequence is CASSDKIKGQRLTYEQYF. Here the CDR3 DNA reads TGCGCCAGCAGCGACAAAATAAAGGGACAGCGTCTAACCTACGAGCAGTACTTC.

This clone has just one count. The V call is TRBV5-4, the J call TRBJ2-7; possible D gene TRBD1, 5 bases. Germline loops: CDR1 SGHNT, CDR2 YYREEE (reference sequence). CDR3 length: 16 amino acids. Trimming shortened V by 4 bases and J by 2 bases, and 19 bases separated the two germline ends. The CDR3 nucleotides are TGTGCCAGCAGCCCGGATCCCGCAGGGCTGCCCTACGAGCAGTACTTC. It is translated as CASSPDPAGLPYEQYF.